This TCR beta chain is drawn from a study of cytomegalovirus exposure and HLA in healthy donors. Study details: Later analysis reported that the roughly 120 validation repertoires shared the platform of the approximately 620 first-cohort repertoires. Study-wide points: A later analysis found first-cohort TCR clusters tended to co-occur in the approximately 110 validation repertoires.

This table comes from immunoSEQ multiplex PCR, and its TCRdb copy is limited to in-frame clones, with some not included. The sample yields 85,000 to 120,000 clones, around 89% seen once. Trimming cost V 5 bases and J 7 bases, with 18 bases left between them. The CDR3 has 14 amino acids. Per germline, CDR1 SGHAT and CDR2 FQNNGV. For this clone: Its antigen is unknown.

The gene calls are TRBV11-2 and TRBJ2-7, with D possibly TRBD1 on 6 matching bases. Specimen: PBMCs. The clonotype comes from a young woman in good health and CMV-seropositive. CDR3 protein: CASSPYEGVGEQYV. The CDR3 region has the DNA TGTGCCAGCAGCCCTTACGAGGGGGTAGGGGAGCAGTACGTC.